This T cell receptor (beta chain) derives from a study of blood T cell repertoires in COVID-19. Overall study context: Italy, Spain and the United States were the sources of the convalescent and acute COVID-19 samples.

The CDR3 is made up of 15 amino acids. V lost 0 bases, J lost 6 bases, and 5 bases stayed unmatched. Germline V lookup: CDR1 SGDLS, CDR2 YYNGEE. Methods used by the authors: Reference gene primers were amplified, and this amplification served to estimate nucleated cell counts. Clones were read by immunoSEQ multiplex PCR, and TCRdb kept only the in-frame ones, dropping some. From that table come the V and J calls and clone size; the DNA was used to work out D and trimming. The data contain roughly 30,000 clones, approximately 92% of them singletons. The clonotype comes from a man older than 75 with acute or convalescent COVID-19. The V and J genes are TRBV9 and TRBJ2-2, with 7 bases identical to TRBD2. Sample: peripheral blood. The CDR3 DNA is TGTGCCAGCAGCGTAGACGGGAGGACCGCCGGGGAGCTGTTTTTT. Amino acid sequence: CASSVDGRTAGELFF. Full variable domain (remainder filled in from reference TRBV9 and TRBJ2-2): DSGVTQTPKHLITATGQRVTLRCSPRSGDLSVYWYQQSLDQGLQFLIQYYNGEERAKGNILERFSAQQFPDLHSELNLSSLELGDSALYFCASSVDGRTAGELFFGEGSRLTVL.